Below, 8 T cell receptor beta chains from the same sample are listed, as sequenced in a study of T cell repertoires in cytomegalovirus infection. TCRdb independently ran MiXCR on the reads; one entry per CDR3 protein. The data show approximately 110,000 distinct CDR3 sequences, 32% seen once. Their target antigens are unknown. Specimen: CD8+ T cells from cultured PBMCs, collected from culture after CMV antigen stimulation. Every receptor here comes from a human donor in good health (CMV status not recorded). Some clones in this sample may be carry-over from other donors' samples.

Concerning this clonotype itself: Since a much larger clone is just one base distant, this may be a read error. The rearrangement joins TRBV25-1 to TRBJ2-7; D possibly corresponds to TRBD2 (6 bases). Per germline, CDR1 MGHDK and CDR2 SYGVNS. CDR3 length equals 13 residues. V was shortened by 3 bases and J by 7 bases, with 13 bases between the two germline ends. The DNA of the CDR3 is TGTGCCAGCAGTGAGGGGGGTTTGTGTGAGCAGTACTTC. Encoded protein: CASSEGGLCEQYF.

This clonotype was counted between two and nine times. J is TRBJ2-2 and V is TRBV7-9; 7 positions agree with TRBD2. The J segment lost 6 bases and the V segment lost 2 bases, leaving 6 bases of the junction unmatched. Looked up from germline, CDR1 is SEHNR and CDR2 is FQNEAQ (reference sequence). CDR3 size: 15 residues. CDR3 sequence (DNA): TGTGCCAGCAGCTTATCGAGCGGGGAGGCCGGGGAGCTGTTTTTT. Its translation is CASSLSSGEAGELFF.

The CDR3 sequence: CASSSGTETTEAFF. CDR3 bases: TGTGCCAGCAGTTCCGGGACAGAGACGACTGAAGCTTTCTTT. The chain links TRBV6-5 to TRBJ1-1; 7 bases fit TRBD1. This CDR3 spans 14 amino acids. Germline V gives CDR1 MNHEY, CDR2 SVGAGI. With V trimmed by 4 bases and J by 5 bases, 7 bases remained unmatched.

This clonotype has at least ten counts. This chain uses TRBV7-2 with TRBJ2-7; TRBD2 is a possible D gene (6 bases). The CDR3 consists of 17 residues. The germline V and J ends were trimmed by 1 base and 0 bases, with 16 bases remaining between them. The germline CDR1 and CDR2 sequences are SGHTA and FQGNSA. CDR3 DNA: TGTGCCAGCAGCTTAGTAGTGGGCGGGGTGCCCTCCTACGAGCAGTACTTC. Translating it yields CASSLVVGGVPSYEQYF.

This clonotype has just one count. The chain couples TRBV29-1 to TRBJ1-2, with a weak D call TRBD1 (6 bases). V was cut by 3 bases and J by 4 bases, with 12 bases left in between. CDR3 length: 13 residues. CDR1 is SQVTM, CDR2 ANQGSEA, per germline. The CDR3 loop is CSVDMGRGYGYTF. DNA for the CDR3: TGCAGCGTTGATATGGGCAGGGGCTATGGCTACACCTTC.

This clonotype was detected ten times or more. The rearrangement links TRBV5-4 to TRBJ2-1; D not resolved. Per the germline V gene, CDR1 is SGHNT and CDR2 is YYREEE (reference sequence). The CDR3 consists of 13 residues. Trimming stripped 0 bases from V and 5 bases from J, with 6 bases between. The chain's CDR3 is CASSLVYHNEQFF. CDR3 DNA: TGTGCCAGCAGCTTGGTATACCACAATGAGCAGTTCTTC.

Ten or more counts support this clonotype. The chain employs TRBV7-9 and TRBJ1-2, with 7 bases aligning to TRBD1. The CDR3 loop spans 16 amino acids. Germline-derived CDR1 and CDR2 are SEHNR and FQNEAQ (reference sequence). J gave up 7 bases and V 5 bases, and 16 bases lay outside the gene matches. DNA of the CDR3: TGTGCCAGCAGCCGTATACAGGGGACGGCCAAGGGTGGCTACACCTTC. Its translation is CASSRIQGTAKGGYTF.

A note on this clonotype: This may come from a read error, since a much larger clone is one base off. The chain links TRBV7-6 to TRBJ2-5; perhaps TRBD2 as D (5 bases). The CDR3 sequence is 13 residues long. Looked up from germline, CDR1 is SGHVS and CDR2 is FNYEAQ. Trimming took off 5 bases at V and 6 bases at J, with 13 bases between the two ends. The CDR3 DNA follows: TGTGCCAGCAGCCTGGGGAGAGTTAAGACCCAGTACTTC. Amino acid sequence: CASSLGRVKTQYF.